This TCR beta chain was profiled in a study of blood T cells in healthy people across ages. A second roughly 6 to 11 cycle PCR used barcoded and J-beta primers. A template-switch adaptor with 12 random nucleotides tagged each cDNA molecule. TCRdb reprocessed the 5' RACE reads with MiXCR, giving one entry per CDR3 protein. The table records 600,000 or so distinct CDR3 sequences, around 21% of them present only once. The study drew donors from healthy Caucasian individuals in Russia aged roughly 6 to 90. For every donor, a draw yielded approximately 9.9 milliliters of peripheral blood. This CDR3 has 16 residues. Germline CDR1 reads SGHTA; CDR2 reads FQGNSA. V was clipped by 5 bases and J by 0 bases, with 14 bases between them.

The sequence was collected from a man aged 65-85 years in good health. Material for sequencing was blood. This rearrangement joins TRBV7-2 to TRBJ1-3; no definite D call. The CDR3 DNA reads TGTGCCAGCAGCGGAGGACGACCCGTCTCTGGAAACACCATATATTTT. Amino acids: CASSGGRPVSGNTIYF.